Below are 5 T cell receptor beta chains sequenced from a single sample in a study of spatial heterogeneity in lung cancer. Time point described: sample taken at primary tumor resection. Using its own MiXCR run on the 5' RACE reads, TCRdb lists one record per CDR3 protein. The data show 40,000 to 55,000 distinct CDR3 sequences, approximately 13% seen once. This specimen consisted of PBMCs, obtained at surgery. These receptors all stem from a male donor with early-stage non-small cell lung cancer.

CDR3: CASSPLAFSSYEQYF. The CDR3 bases are TGTGCCAGCAGCCCCCTGGCTTTTAGCTCCTACGAGCAGTACTTC. The V and J genes are TRBV7-6 and TRBJ2-7; D not resolved. Germline loops: CDR1 SGHVS, CDR2 FNYEAQ. There are 15 residues in the CDR3. V gave up 5 bases and J gave up 0 bases, with 14 bases separating them. Filled out from reference TRBV7-6 and TRBJ2-7, the complete variable domain reads GAGVSQSPRYKVTKRGQDVALRCDPISGHVSLYWYRQALGQGPEFLTYFNYEAQQDKSGLPNDRFSAERPEGSISTLTIQRTEQRDSAMYRCASSPLAFSSYEQYFGPGTRLTVT.

This clonotype was recorded a few times. In DNA form, the CDR3 reads TGTGCCATCAGTGAGTCGGCAGGGAGGAATGAGCAGTTCTTC. Translating it yields CAISESAGRNEQFF. This chain links TRBV10-3 with TRBJ2-1; perhaps TRBD2 as D (6 bases). In germline, CDR1 is ENHRY, CDR2 SYGVKD. Trimming took 0 bases from V and 7 from J, leaving 10 bases between them. This CDR3 has 14 residues.

This clonotype was counted many times. The V and J genes are TRBV7-2 and TRBJ2-2; D unresolved. CDR1 is SGHTA and CDR2 is FQGNSA in the germline V gene. This CDR3 has 15 residues. Between the trimmed V and J ends, which lost 5 bases and 0 bases, there was a span of 10 bases. The DNA of the CDR3 is TGTGCCAGCAGCCCCATTGGGGCGAACACCGGGGAGCTGTTTTTT. It specifies CASSPIGANTGELFF.

The chain joins TRBV20-1 to TRBJ2-5; tentatively, D is TRBD2 (5 bases). This CDR3 region has 13 residues. The V gene lost 3 bases and the J gene lost 2 bases, with 10 bases spanning the gap. Germline V gene data show CDR1 as DFQATT and CDR2 as SNEGSKA (reference sequence). CDR3 sequence reads: CSASHGVQETQYF. In DNA, the CDR3 is TGCAGTGCTAGTCACGGGGTACAAGAGACCCAGTACTTC.

This clonotype was detected only a few times. The junction shows a germline mismatch at one end, possibly a read error. This chain links TRBV2 with TRBJ1-5; D is uncertain. Germline V gene sequence: CDR1 SNHLY, CDR2 FYNNEI. The CDR3 runs to 14 residues. The CDR3 region is CASSDVLGNQPQHF. The DNA for the CDR3 is TGTGCCAGCAGTGACGTCTTAGGCAACCAGCCCCAGCATTTT.